This T cell receptor beta chain stems from a study of T cell responses to AZD1222 COVID-19 vaccine. General study findings and limits: A mostly white British donor set with more females was recruited, and clonal diversity was possibly underestimated. Seropositive status at baseline applied to only a handful of AZD1222 recipients.

A single count supports this clone. No antigen is known for it. Using immunoSEQ multiplex PCR, the repertoire was profiled, and TCRdb retains in-frame clones only, with some absent. The sample carries more than 90,000 clones, approximately 86% recorded once. The CDR3 is made up of 15 amino acids. Germline assignment: CDR1 SEHNR and CDR2 FQNEAQ (reference sequence). Trimming pared 6 bases from V and 2 bases from J, leaving 15 bases between. Second-dose intervals of approximately 4 or approximately 12 weeks were pooled. The sequences come from peripheral blood, collected 28 days after the second AZD1222 dose. The chain carries TRBV7-9 and TRBJ2-3; D remains ambiguous. This TCR derives from an adult who received the AZD1222 COVID-19 vaccine. The CDR3 DNA is TGTGCCAGCAGTTCTTTGGGTTCCCCCACAGATACGCAGTATTTT. Amino acids: CASSSLGSPTDTQYF. The full variable domain, in which reference TRBV7-9 and TRBJ2-3 provide the parts outside the CDR3, is DTGVSQNPRHKITKRGQNVTFRCDPISEHNRLYWYRQTLGQGPEFLTYFQNEAQLEKSRLLSDRFSAERPKGSFSTLEIQRTEQGDSAMYLCASSSLGSPTDTQYFGPGTRLTVL.